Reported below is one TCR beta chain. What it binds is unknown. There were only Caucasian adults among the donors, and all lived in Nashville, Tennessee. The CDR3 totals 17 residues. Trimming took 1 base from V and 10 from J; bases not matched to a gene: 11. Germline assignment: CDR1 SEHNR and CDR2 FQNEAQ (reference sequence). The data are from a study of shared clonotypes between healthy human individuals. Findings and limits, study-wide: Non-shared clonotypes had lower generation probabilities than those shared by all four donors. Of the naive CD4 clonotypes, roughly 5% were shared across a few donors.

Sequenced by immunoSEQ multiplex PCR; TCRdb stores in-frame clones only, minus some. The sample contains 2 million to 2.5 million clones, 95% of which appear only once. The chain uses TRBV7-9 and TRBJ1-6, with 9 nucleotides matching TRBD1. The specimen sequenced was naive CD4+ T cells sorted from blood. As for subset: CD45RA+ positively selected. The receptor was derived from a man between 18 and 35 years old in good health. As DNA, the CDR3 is TGTGCCAGCAGCTTAGTTGGGGGAAGGACAGGGGACTCACCCCTCCACTTT. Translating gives CASSLVGGRTGDSPLHF.